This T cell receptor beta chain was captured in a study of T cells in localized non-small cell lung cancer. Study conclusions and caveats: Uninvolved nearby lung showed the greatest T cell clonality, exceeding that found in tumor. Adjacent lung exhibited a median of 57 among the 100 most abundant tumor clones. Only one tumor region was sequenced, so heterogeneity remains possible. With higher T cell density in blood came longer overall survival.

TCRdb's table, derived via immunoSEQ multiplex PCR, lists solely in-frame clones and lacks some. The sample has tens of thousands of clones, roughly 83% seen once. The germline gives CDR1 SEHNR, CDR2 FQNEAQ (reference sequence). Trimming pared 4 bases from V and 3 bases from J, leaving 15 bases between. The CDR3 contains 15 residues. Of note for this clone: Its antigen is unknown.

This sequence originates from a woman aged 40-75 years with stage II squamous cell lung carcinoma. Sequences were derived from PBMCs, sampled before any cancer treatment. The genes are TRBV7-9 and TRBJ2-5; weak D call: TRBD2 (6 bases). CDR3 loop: CASSWGTGGEETQYF. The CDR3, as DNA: TGTGCCAGCAGCTGGGGAACAGGAGGGGAAGAGACCCAGTACTTC.